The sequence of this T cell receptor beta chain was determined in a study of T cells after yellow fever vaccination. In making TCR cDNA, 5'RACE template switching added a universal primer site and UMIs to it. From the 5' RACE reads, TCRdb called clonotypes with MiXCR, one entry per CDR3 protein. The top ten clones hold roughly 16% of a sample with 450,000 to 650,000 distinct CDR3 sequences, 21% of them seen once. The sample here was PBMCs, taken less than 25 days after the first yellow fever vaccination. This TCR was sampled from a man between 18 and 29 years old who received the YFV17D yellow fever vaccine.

The CDR3 protein is CSSLWETQYF. CDR3 in DNA: TGCAGCTCCCTGTGGGAGACCCAGTACTTC. The rearrangement uses TRBV20-1 and TRBJ2-5; unclear D gene. The CDR3 has 10 amino acids. Germline V gene lookup returns CDR1 DFQATT and CDR2 SNEGSKA (reference sequence).